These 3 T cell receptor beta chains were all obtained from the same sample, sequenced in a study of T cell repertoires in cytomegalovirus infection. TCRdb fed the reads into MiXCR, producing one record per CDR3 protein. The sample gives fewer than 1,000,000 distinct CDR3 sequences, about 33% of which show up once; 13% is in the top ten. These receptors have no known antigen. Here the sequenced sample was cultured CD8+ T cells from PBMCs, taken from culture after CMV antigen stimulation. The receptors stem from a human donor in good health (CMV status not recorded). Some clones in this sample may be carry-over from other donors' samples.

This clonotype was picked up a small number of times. CDR3 DNA sequence: TGTGCCACCGAGGGAGGCACTGAAGCTTTCTTT. It is translated as CATEGGTEAFF. The V and J genes are TRBV19 and TRBJ1-1, with unresolved D. Trimming cost V 10 bases and J 4 bases, with 10 bases left between them. The CDR3 spans 11 residues. CDR1 is LNHDA and CDR2 is SQIVND in the germline V gene (reference sequence).

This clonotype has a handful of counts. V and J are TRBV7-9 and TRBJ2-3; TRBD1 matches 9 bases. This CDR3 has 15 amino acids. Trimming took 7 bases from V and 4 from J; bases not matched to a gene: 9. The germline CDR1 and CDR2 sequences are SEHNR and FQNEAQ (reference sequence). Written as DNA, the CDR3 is TGTGCCAGCACCCCCCGGGACAGGGTTGCAGATACGCAGTATTTT. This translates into CASTPRDRVADTQYF.

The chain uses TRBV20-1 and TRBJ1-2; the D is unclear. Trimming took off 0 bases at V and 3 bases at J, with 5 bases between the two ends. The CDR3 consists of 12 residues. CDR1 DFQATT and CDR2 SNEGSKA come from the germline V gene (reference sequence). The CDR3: CSARDGHYGYTF. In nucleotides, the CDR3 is TGCAGTGCTAGAGACGGTCACTATGGCTACACCTTC.